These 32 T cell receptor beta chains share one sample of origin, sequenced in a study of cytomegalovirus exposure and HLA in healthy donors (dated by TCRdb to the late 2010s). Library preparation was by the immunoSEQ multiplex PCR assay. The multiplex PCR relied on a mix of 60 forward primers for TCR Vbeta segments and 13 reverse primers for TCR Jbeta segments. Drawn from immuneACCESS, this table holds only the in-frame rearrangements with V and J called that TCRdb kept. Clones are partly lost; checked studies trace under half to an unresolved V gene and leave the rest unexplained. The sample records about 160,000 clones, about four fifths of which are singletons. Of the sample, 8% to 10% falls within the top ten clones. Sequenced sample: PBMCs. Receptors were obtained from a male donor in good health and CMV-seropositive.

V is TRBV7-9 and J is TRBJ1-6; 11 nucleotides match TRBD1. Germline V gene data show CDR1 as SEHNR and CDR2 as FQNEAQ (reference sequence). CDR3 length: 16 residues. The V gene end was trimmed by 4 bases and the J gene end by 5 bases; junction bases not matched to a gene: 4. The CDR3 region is CASSSGQGADNSPLHF. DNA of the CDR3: TGTGCCAGCAGCTCCGGACAGGGGGCGGATAATTCACCCCTCCACTTT.

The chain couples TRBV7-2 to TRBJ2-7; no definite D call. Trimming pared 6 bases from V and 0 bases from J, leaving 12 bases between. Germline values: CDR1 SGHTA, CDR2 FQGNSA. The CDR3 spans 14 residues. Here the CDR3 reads CASSRSESSYEQYF. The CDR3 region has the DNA TGTGCCAGCAGTCGAAGCGAGAGCTCCTACGAGCAGTACTTC.

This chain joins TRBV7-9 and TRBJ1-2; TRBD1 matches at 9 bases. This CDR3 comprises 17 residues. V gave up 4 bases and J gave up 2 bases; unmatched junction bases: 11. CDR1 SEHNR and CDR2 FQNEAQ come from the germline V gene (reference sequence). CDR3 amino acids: CASSSERTGAGNYGYTF. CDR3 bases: TGTGCCAGCAGCTCGGAGAGGACAGGGGCCGGGAACTATGGCTACACCTTC.

CDR3 sequence reads: CAWSGGPYEQYF. The CDR3 nucleotides read TGTGCCTGGAGTGGGGGCCCTTACGAGCAGTACTTC. The genes are TRBV30 and TRBJ2-7; a possible D gene is TRBD1 (5 bases). The CDR3 is 12 amino acids. The germline V gene encodes CDR1 GTSNPN and CDR2 SVGIG (reference sequence). V was clipped by 1 base and J by 4 bases, with 8 bases between them.

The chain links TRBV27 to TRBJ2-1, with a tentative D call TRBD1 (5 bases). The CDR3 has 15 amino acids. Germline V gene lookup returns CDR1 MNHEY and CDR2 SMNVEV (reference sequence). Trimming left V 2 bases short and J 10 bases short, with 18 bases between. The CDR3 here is CASSLGLGRLVEQFF. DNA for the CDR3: TGTGCCAGCAGTTTAGGGCTGGGGCGGTTGGTCGAGCAGTTCTTC.

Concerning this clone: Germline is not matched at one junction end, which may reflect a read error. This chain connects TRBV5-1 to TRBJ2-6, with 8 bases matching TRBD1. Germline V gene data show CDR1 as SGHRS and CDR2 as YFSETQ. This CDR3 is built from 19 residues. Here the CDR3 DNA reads TGCGCCAGCAGCTTGTTAGGGCAGGGGGCGCAGTCTGGGGCCAACGGCCTGACTTTC. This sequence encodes CASSLLGQGAQSGANGLTF.

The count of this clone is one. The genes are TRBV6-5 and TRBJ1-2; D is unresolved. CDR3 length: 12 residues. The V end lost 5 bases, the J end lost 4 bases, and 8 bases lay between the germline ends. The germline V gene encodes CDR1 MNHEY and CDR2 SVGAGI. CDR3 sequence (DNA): TGTGCCAGCAGTCCGAGGGTCTATGGCTACACCTTC. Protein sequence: CASSPRVYGYTF.

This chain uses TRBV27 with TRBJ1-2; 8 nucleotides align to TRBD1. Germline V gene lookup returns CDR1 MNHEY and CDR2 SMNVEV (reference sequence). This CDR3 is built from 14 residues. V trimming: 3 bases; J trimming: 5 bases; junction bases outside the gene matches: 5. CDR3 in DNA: TGTGCCAGCAGTTTCCGGACAGGGTCGTATGGCTACACCTTC. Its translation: CASSFRTGSYGYTF.

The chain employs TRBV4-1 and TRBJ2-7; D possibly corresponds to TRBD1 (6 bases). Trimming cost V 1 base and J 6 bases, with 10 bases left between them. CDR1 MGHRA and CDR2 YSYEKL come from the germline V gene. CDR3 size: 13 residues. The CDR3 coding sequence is TGCGCCAGCAGCCAAGTAGGGGGACGCGAGCAGTACTTC. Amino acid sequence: CASSQVGGREQYF.

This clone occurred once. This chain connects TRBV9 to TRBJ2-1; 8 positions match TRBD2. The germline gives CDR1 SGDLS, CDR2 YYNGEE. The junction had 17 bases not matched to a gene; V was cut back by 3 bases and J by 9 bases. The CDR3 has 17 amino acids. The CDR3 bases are TGTGCCAGCAGCGCGACCTTCCTGGGACTAGTTTTCACTGAGCAGTTCTTC. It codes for CASSATFLGLVFTEQFF.

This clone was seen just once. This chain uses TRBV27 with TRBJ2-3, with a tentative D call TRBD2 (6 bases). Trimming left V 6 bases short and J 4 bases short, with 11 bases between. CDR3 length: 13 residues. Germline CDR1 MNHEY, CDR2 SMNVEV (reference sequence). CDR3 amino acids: CASRSSGADTQYF. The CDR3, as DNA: TGTGCCAGCAGAAGTAGCGGAGCAGATACGCAGTATTTT.

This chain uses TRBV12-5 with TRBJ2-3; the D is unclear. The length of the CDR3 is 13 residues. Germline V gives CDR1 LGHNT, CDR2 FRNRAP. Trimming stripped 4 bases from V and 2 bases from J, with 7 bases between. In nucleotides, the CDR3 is TGTGCTAGTGGTTCTACCTACACAGATACGCAGTATTTT. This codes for CASGSTYTDTQYF.

CDR3 in amino acids: CASSLRGLAGGTDTQYF. The CDR3 DNA reads TGCGCCAGCAGCTTGCGAGGACTAGCGGGAGGCACAGATACGCAGTATTTT. This sequence joins TRBV5-1 and TRBJ2-3; 13 bases map to TRBD2. From germline, CDR1 is SGHRS and CDR2 YFSETQ. This CDR3 has 17 residues. J was trimmed by 1 base and V by 1 base; bases with no gene match: 3.

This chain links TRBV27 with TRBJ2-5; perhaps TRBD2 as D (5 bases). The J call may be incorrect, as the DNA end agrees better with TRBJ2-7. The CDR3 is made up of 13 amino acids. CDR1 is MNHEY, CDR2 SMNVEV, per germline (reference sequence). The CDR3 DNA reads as TGTGCCAGCAGCCCGACGGGGTCCTACGAGCAGTACTTC. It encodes CASSPTGSYEQYF.

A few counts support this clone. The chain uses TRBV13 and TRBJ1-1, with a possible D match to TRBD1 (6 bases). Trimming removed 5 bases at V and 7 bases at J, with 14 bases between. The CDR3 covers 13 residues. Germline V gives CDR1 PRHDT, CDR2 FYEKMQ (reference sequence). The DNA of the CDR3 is TGTGCCAGCAGCCTCCAACAGGGCCTTGAAGCTTTCTTT. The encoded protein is CASSLQQGLEAFF.

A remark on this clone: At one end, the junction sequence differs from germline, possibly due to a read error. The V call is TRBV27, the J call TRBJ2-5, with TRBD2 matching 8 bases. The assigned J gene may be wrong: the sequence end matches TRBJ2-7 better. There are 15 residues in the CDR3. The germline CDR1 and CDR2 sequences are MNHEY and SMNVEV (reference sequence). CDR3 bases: TGTGCCAGCAGTTTATCCTGGACTAGCTCCCACGAGCAGTACTTC. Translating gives CASSLSWTSSHEQYF.

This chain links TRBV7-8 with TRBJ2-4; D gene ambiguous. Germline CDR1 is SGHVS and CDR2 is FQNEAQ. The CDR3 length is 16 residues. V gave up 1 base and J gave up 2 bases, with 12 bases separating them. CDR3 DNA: TGTGCCAGCAGCTTAGTAACCTCAGGAACCAAAAACATTCAGTACTTC. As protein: CASSLVTSGTKNIQYF.

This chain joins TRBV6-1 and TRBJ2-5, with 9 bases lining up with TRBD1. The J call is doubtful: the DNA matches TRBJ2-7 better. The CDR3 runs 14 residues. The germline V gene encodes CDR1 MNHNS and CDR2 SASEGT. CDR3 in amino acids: CASSQTGGPGEQYF. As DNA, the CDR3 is TGTGCCAGCAGCCAGACAGGGGGGCCTGGCGAGCAGTACTTC.

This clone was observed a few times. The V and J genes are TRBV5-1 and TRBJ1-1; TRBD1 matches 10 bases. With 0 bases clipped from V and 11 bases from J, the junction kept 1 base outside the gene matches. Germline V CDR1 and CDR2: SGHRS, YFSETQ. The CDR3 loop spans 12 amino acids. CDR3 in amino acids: CASSLEDRGAFF. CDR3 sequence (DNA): TGCGCCAGCAGCTTGGAGGACAGGGGGGCTTTCTTT.

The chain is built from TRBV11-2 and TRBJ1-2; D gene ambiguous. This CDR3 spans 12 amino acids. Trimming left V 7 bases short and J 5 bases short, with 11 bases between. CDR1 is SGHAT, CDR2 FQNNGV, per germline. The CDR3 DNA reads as TGTGCCAGCAATCCCGCGGGGTATGGCTACACCTTC. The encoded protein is CASNPAGYGYTF.

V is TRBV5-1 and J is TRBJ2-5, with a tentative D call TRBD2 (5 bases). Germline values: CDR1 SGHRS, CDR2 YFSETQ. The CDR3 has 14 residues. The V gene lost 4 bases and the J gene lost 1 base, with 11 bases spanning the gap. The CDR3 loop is CASSDPGSQETQYF. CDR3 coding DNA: TGCGCCAGCAGCGATCCGGGAAGCCAAGAGACCCAGTACTTC.

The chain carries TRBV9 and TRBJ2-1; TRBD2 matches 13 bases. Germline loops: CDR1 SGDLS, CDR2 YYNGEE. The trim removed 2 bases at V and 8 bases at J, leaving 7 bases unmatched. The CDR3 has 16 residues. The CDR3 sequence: CASSVSGTSGVDEQFF. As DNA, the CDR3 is TGTGCCAGCAGCGTCTCCGGGACTAGCGGGGTCGATGAGCAGTTCTTC.

CDR3 sequence reads: CASSLVGTRINEQFF. The CDR3 bases are TGTGCCAGCAGCTTAGTTGGGACTAGAATCAATGAGCAGTTCTTC. This chain joins TRBV7-2 and TRBJ2-1; 8 bases are a match to TRBD2. V lost 1 base to trimming and J lost 6 bases; unmatched junction nucleotides: 5. This CDR3 comprises 15 residues. Germline CDR1 SGHTA, CDR2 FQGNSA.

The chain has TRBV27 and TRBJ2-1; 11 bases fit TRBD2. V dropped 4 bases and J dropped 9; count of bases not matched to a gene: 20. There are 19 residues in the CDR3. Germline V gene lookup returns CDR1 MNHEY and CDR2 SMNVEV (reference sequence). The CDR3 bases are TGTGCCAGCAGTTGGACGAGCTTGCCACTAGCGGGAGTCAAGGTTGAGCAGTTCTTC. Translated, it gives CASSWTSLPLAGVKVEQFF.

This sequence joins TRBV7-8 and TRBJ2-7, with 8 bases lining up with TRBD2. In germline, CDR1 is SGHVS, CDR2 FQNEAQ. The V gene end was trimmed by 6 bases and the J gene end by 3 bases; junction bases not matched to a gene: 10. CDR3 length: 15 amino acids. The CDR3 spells CASSLSGSAYYEQYF. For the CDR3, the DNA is TGTGCCAGCAGTCTAAGCGGGAGTGCCTACTACGAGCAGTACTTC.

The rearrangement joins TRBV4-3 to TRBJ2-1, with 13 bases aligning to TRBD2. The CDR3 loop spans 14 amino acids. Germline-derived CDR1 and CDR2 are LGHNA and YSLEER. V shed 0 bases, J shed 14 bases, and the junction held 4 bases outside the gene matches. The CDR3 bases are TGCGCCAGCAGCCAAGATAGAGGACTAGCGGGGGAGTTCTTC. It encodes CASSQDRGLAGEFF.

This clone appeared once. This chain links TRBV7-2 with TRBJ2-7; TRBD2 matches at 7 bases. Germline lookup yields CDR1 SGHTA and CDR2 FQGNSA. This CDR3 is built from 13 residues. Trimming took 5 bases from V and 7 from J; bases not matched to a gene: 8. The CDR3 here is CASSQGLLREQYF. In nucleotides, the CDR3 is TGTGCCAGCAGCCAGGGACTACTGAGGGAGCAGTACTTC.

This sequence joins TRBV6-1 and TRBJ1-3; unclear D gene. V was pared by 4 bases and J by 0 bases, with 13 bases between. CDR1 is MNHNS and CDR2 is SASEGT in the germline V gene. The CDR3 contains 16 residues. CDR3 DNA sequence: TGTGCCAGCAGTGGGGAGCCAGCCCGCTCTGGAAACACCATATATTTT. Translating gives CASSGEPARSGNTIYF.

CDR3 residues: CASSMGDCTDTQYF. Here the CDR3 DNA reads TGTGCCAGCAGTATGGGGGACTGCACAGATACGCAGTATTTT. This chain uses TRBV27 with TRBJ2-3; tentatively, D is TRBD2 (6 bases). The germline V and J ends were trimmed by 5 bases and 1 base, with 10 bases remaining between them. Germline assignment: CDR1 MNHEY and CDR2 SMNVEV (reference sequence). CDR3 length: 14 residues.

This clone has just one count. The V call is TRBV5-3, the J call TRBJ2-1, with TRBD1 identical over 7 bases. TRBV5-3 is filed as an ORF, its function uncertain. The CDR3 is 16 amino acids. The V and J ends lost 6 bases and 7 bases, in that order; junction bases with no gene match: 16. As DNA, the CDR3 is TGTGCCAGAATCAAGGACAGGCGGAGCGTGTTAAATGAGCAGTTCTTC. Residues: CARIKDRRSVLNEQFF.

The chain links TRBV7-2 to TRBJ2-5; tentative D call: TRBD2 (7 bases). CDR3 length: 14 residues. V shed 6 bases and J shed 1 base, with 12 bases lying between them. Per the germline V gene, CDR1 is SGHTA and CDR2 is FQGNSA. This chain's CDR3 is CASRGGRGQETQYF. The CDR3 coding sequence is TGTGCCAGCAGGGGGGGGCGGGGCCAAGAGACCCAGTACTTC.

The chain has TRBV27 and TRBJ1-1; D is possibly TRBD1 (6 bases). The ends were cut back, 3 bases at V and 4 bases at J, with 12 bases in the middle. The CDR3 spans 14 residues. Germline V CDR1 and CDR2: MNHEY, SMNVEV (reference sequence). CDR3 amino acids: CASSFYDRRTEAFF. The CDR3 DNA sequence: TGTGCCAGCAGTTTTTACGACAGGCGCACTGAAGCTTTCTTT.